This T cell receptor (beta chain) was profiled in a study of T-cell memory formation after mild COVID-19. This clonotype was seen at least ten times. Its antigen is undetermined. Per the germline V gene, CDR1 is MNHNY and CDR2 is SVGAGI (reference sequence). This CDR3 comprises 15 residues. The junction had 5 bases not matched to a gene; V was cut back by 6 bases and J by 0 bases. One entry per CDR3 protein results from TCRdb running MiXCR on the 5' RACE reads. The sample lists under 250,000 distinct CDR3 sequences, over 9.5% seen once, with 3.5% in the top ten. Study-wide results and caveats: Memory from before infection featured some responding clones, which suggests cross-reactive memory joined. Unconfirmed was the SARS-CoV-2 specificity of second-wave clones that peaked on day 37. Clones which contracted sat mainly in CM and EM if CD4+, and in EMRA if CD8+. The study found balanced CD4/CD8 in clones contracting day 15 to 85 and a CD4+ lean in later expanders.

The chain uses TRBV6-6 and TRBJ1-3; 7 nucleotides agree with TRBD1. Sequenced: PBMCs or a T cell subset sorted from them (not recorded which). The receptor was isolated from a man between 18 and 29 years old who had mild COVID-19 (a few samples of this study predate the infection). Cell type and time point are not known. As DNA, the CDR3 is TGTGCCAGCAGCCGCGGACAGGTCTCTGGAAACACCATATATTTT. As protein: CASSRGQVSGNTIYF.